The clone carrying this TCR beta chain was counted between two and nine times. In TCRdb, the RT-PCR reads were re-called with MiXCR into one record per CDR3 protein. This table holds about 57,000 distinct CDR3 sequences, less than 15% found once. The sample belongs to a study of patients and donors after allogeneic stem cell transplantation. The ends were cut back, 1 base at V and 0 bases at J, with 4 bases in the middle. The V gene's germline CDR1 is LNHNV and CDR2 YYDKDF (reference sequence). CDR3 length: 14 amino acids. The chain combines TRBV15 with TRBJ1-3, with D unclear. The TCR comes from a human donor who was either an allogeneic HSCT recipient or a stem cell or donor lymphocyte infusion donor (not recorded which). It is not recorded whose cells these are; they may come from a transplant donor. Source material: blood, either unsorted or a sorted T cell fraction (not recorded which). CDR3 in amino acids: CATSRAISGNTIYF. CDR3 in DNA: TGTGCCACCAGCAGAGCTATCTCTGGAAACACCATATATTTT. The whole variable domain, remainder taken from reference TRBV15 and TRBJ1-3, is DAMVIQNPRYQVTQFGKPVTLSCSQTLNHNVMYWYQQKSSQAPKLLFHYYDKDFNNEADTPDNFQSRRPNTSFCFLDIRSPGLGDTAMYLCATSRAISGNTIYFGEGSWLTVV.